Below are 10 T cell receptor beta chains sequenced from a single sample in a study of blood T cell repertoires in COVID-19. Using immunoSEQ multiplex PCR, the repertoire was profiled, and TCRdb retains in-frame clones only, with some absent. The profile covers tens of thousands of clones, with 65% to 85% appearing a single time and about 10% taken by the ten largest. The sample was peripheral blood. All receptors derive from a woman between 50 and 59 years old with acute or convalescent COVID-19.

The V and J genes are TRBV5-1 and TRBJ1-2; D not certain. CDR3 length equals 14 residues. V was shortened by 5 bases and J by 2 bases, with 13 bases between the two germline ends. Germline V gene lookup returns CDR1 SGHRS and CDR2 YFSETQ. The CDR3 protein is CASSSGGVNYGYTF. The DNA of the CDR3 is TGCGCCAGCAGTTCTGGCGGGGTCAACTATGGCTACACCTTC.

This clone was counted a few times. This chain joins TRBV2 and TRBJ1-1, with 8 bases that match TRBD1. CDR3 size: 14 residues. V lost 8 bases, J lost 0 bases, and 5 bases stayed unmatched. CDR1 and CDR2 (germline): SNHLY, FYNNEI. The CDR3 region is CASWRTGMNTEAFF. Written as DNA, the CDR3 is TGTGCCAGCTGGAGGACAGGGATGAACACTGAAGCTTTCTTT.

Note on this clone: The sample carries other DNA sequences with the same CDR3. The chain joins TRBV7-9 to TRBJ1-4; D remains ambiguous. Trimming left V 3 bases short and J 7 bases short, with 6 bases between. The CDR3 consists of 12 residues. Per germline, CDR1 SEHNR and CDR2 FQNEAQ (reference sequence). The CDR3 reads CASSLVAEKLFF. CDR3 in DNA: TGTGCCAGCAGCTTGGTGGCTGAAAAACTGTTTTTT.

This clone appeared a single time. This chain uses TRBV5-1 with TRBJ2-3; TRBD1 matches at 10 bases. The CDR3 has 17 amino acids. V shed 0 bases, J shed 7 bases, and the junction held 11 bases outside the gene matches. Germline V gene lookup returns CDR1 SGHRS and CDR2 YFSETQ. In DNA, the CDR3 is TGCGCCAGCAGCTTGGCAGCCGGGACAGGGGAAAAGAATACGCAGTATTTT. Translating it yields CASSLAAGTGEKNTQYF. Full variable domain (remainder filled in from reference TRBV5-1 and TRBJ2-3): KAGVTQTPRYLIKTRGQQVTLSCSPISGHRSVSWYQQTPGQGLQFLFEYFSETQRNKGNFPGRFSGRQFSNSRSEMNVSTLELGDSALYLCASSLAAGTGEKNTQYFGPGTRLTVL.

This sequence joins TRBV6-5 and TRBJ2-2; D not certain. The CDR3 runs to 14 residues. Germline CDR1 MNHEY, CDR2 SVGAGI. The germline V and J ends were trimmed by 5 bases and 7 bases, with 14 bases remaining between them. As DNA, the CDR3 is TGTGCCAGCAGTCCGAATCAGGTCTTCGGGGAGCTGTTTTTT. The encoded protein is CASSPNQVFGELFF.

This chain joins TRBV24-1 and TRBJ2-7; TRBD2 matches 11 bases. Trimming took 2 bases from V and 2 from J; bases not matched to a gene: 13. Germline V gene lookup returns CDR1 KGHDR and CDR2 SFDVKD. The CDR3 sequence is 19 residues long. The CDR3 loop is CATSDSGTSGHKPTYEQYF. The CDR3 DNA is TGTGCCACCAGTGATTCCGGGACTAGCGGACACAAGCCCACCTACGAGCAGTACTTC.

V gene TRBV2 combines with J gene TRBJ1-1; the D gene is possibly TRBD1 (6 bases). The V and J ends lost 10 bases and 1 base respectively, with 13 bases between them. Germline V gene lookup returns CDR1 SNHLY and CDR2 FYNNEI. This CDR3 is 13 amino acids long. The CDR3 DNA reads TGTGCCACCGAGGGGGAGACGAACACTGAAGCTTTCTTT. Protein: CATEGETNTEAFF.

The V call is TRBV10-3, the J call TRBJ2-7; 9 nucleotides agree with TRBD2. The CDR3 has 14 amino acids. CDR1 ENHRY and CDR2 SYGVKD come from the germline V gene. V gave up 6 bases and J gave up 9 bases; unmatched junction bases: 12. The CDR3 is CAISGGREGQPQYF. For the CDR3, the DNA is TGTGCCATCAGCGGAGGGCGGGAGGGCCAACCGCAGTACTTC.

The V and J genes are TRBV2 and TRBJ1-1; TRBD1 is a possible D gene (6 bases). CDR1 is SNHLY, CDR2 FYNNEI, per germline. CDR3 length: 11 amino acids. The ends were cut back, 4 bases at V and 10 bases at J, with 10 bases in the middle. This CDR3 reads CASSGHRVAFF. The CDR3 DNA reads TGTGCCAGCAGTGGTCACAGGGTAGCTTTCTTT.

This clone was detected only once. V gene TRBV4-1 combines with J gene TRBJ1-2; D is possibly TRBD1 (5 bases). Trimming stripped 1 base from V and 5 bases from J, with 11 bases between. The CDR3 covers 14 residues. Germline CDR1 and CDR2: MGHRA and YSYEKL. The CDR3 loop reads CASSQATEGYGYTF. The CDR3 DNA follows: TGCGCCAGCAGCCAAGCGACAGAAGGATATGGCTACACCTTC.